Below are 19 T cell receptor beta chains sequenced from a single sample in a study of T cell repertoires in cytomegalovirus infection. TCRdb passed the reads through MiXCR, listing each CDR3 protein once. The sample includes 680,000 or so distinct CDR3 sequences, around a third seen only once; the top ten take 15% to 20%. These receptors are not linked to any known antigen. Specimen: cultured PBMCs, collected from culture after CMV antigen stimulation. Receptors originate from a human donor in good health (CMV status not recorded). Some clones in this sample may be carry-over from other donors' samples.

Details on this clonotype: A junction boundary mismatches the germline segment, possibly from a read error. The CDR3 DNA is TGTGCCAGCACCTTACGAGTCACAGATACGCAGTATTTT. This gives the protein CASTLRVTDTQYF. This rearrangement joins TRBV7-4 to TRBJ2-3; no clear D gene. The CDR3 length is 13 residues. Germline V lookup: CDR1 SGHVT, CDR2 SQSDAQ.

The V call is TRBV4-3, the J call TRBJ2-5, with D tentatively TRBD1 (5 bases). Germline V gene lookup returns CDR1 LGHNA and CDR2 YSLEER. V lost 4 bases to trimming and J lost 4 bases, with 22 bases between them. The CDR3 contains 17 residues. CDR3 sequence (DNA): TGCGCCAGCAGCCGGTCCGGACCAGGGTCCAAGGGAGAGACCCAGTACTTC. Residues: CASSRSGPGSKGETQYF.

This chain connects TRBV2 to TRBJ2-5; perhaps TRBD1 as D (6 bases). Trimming removed 4 bases at V and 5 bases at J, with 11 bases between. CDR3 length: 13 residues. Germline V CDR1 and CDR2: SNHLY, FYNNEI. CDR3 residues: CASSADQGETQYF. The CDR3 coding sequence is TGTGCCAGCAGTGCGGATCAGGGGGAGACCCAGTACTTC.

Worth noting for this clonotype: It may be a read error: a sequence one base away is much more abundant. The chain is built from TRBV7-2 and TRBJ2-7; 10 bases line up with TRBD1. Germline loops: CDR1 SGHTA, CDR2 FQGNSA. The CDR3 sequence is 15 residues long. J gave up 3 bases and V 5 bases, and 7 bases lay outside the gene matches. CDR3 sequence (DNA): TGTGCCAGCAGCATAGGACAGGGGGAATACTACGAGCAGTACTTC. It encodes CASSIGQGEYYEQYF.

This clonotype was seen more than once but under ten times. The chain uses TRBV12-5 and TRBJ2-1; D is ambiguous. There are 11 residues in the CDR3. V lost 6 bases and J lost 9, with 9 bases in between. Germline V gene sequence: CDR1 LGHNT, CDR2 FRNRAP. Written as DNA, the CDR3 is TGTGCTAGTGGCCCCCTTAGTGAGCAGTTCTTC. Translated, it gives CASGPLSEQFF.

The chain links TRBV10-3 to TRBJ2-1, with 7 bases lining up with TRBD2. This CDR3 has 15 amino acids. Germline V gene sequence: CDR1 ENHRY, CDR2 SYGVKD. The trim removed 0 bases at V and 4 bases at J, leaving 3 bases unmatched. CDR3 nucleotide sequence: TGTGCCATCAGTGAGTCGCGGGAGAGATACAATGAGCAGTTCTTC. It is translated as CAISESRERYNEQFF.

The chain recombines TRBV7-3 with TRBJ1-5, with TRBD1 identical over 7 bases. Germline CDR1 reads SGHTA; CDR2 reads FQGTGA. CDR3 length: 16 residues. After removal of 5 bases from V and 6 bases from J, the junction contained 13 bases not matched to a gene. CDR3 residues: CASSPSGTRGVQPQHF. The CDR3 region has the DNA TGTGCCAGCAGCCCATCCGGGACCAGGGGGGTTCAGCCCCAGCATTTT.

This clonotype showed up many times. The rearrangement uses TRBV7-2 and TRBJ2-5; 8 bases are a match to TRBD2. Germline CDR1 reads SGHTA; CDR2 reads FQGNSA. J lost 4 bases, V lost 4 bases, and 5 bases had no gene match. This CDR3 has 14 amino acids. CDR3: CASSYGGEGETQYF. The CDR3 nucleotides are TGTGCCAGCAGCTACGGGGGGGAAGGAGAGACCCAGTACTTC. Full variable domain (rest looked up from reference TRBV7-2 and TRBJ2-5): GAGVSQSPSNKVTEKGKDVELRCDPISGHTALYWYRQSLGQGLEFLIYFQGNSAPDKSGLPSDRFSAERTGGSVSTLTIQRTQQEDSAVYLCASSYGGEGETQYFGPGTRLLVL.

This clonotype was detected many times. The J gene is TRBJ2-7, the V gene TRBV7-2, with unresolved D. Germline V gene data show CDR1 as SGHTA and CDR2 as FQGNSA. Deletions cut 0 bases from V and 2 bases from J, with 8 bases between. The CDR3 runs to 14 residues. The CDR3 protein is CASSLAATTYEQYF. CDR3 bases: TGTGCCAGCAGCTTAGCGGCCACCACCTACGAGCAGTACTTC.

This clonotype was observed a handful of times. CDR3 in DNA: TGTGCCTCTGGGGACGGTGAAAAACTGTTTTTT. Encoded protein: CASGDGEKLFF. The chain combines TRBV19 with TRBJ1-4; D is possibly TRBD1 (5 bases). Trimming stripped 11 bases from V and 7 bases from J, with 11 bases between. The CDR3 has 11 residues. CDR1 is LNHDA and CDR2 is SQIVND in the germline V gene (reference sequence).

V and J are TRBV5-1 and TRBJ2-7; TRBD2 might be the D (5 bases). Germline CDR1 is SGHRS and CDR2 is YFSETQ. Trimming removed 3 bases from V and 3 bases from J, with 10 bases in between. The CDR3 length is 13 residues. DNA for the CDR3: TGCGCCAGCAGCTCGGGGTGGGACTACGAGCAGTACTTC. Encoded protein: CASSSGWDYEQYF.

The CDR3 DNA is TGTGCCAGCAGTTACGGGAGGGGCCAAAGGGATGAGCAGTTCTTC. This translates into CASSYGRGQRDEQFF. V and J are TRBV6-6 and TRBJ2-1; 7 nucleotides line up with TRBD2. V shed 2 bases and J 8 bases; nucleotides not matched to a gene: 9. This CDR3 has 15 residues. Germline CDR1 is MNHNY and CDR2 is SVGAGI (reference sequence).

The chain joins TRBV2 to TRBJ2-5, with D maybe TRBD1 (6 bases). Germline V gives CDR1 SNHLY, CDR2 FYNNEI. This CDR3 contains 15 residues. V was shortened by 6 bases and J by 1 base, with 15 bases between the two germline ends. The CDR3 nucleotides read TGTGCCAGCAGCGCTACAGGGAAACCCCAAGAGACCCAGTACTTC. Encoded protein: CASSATGKPQETQYF.

The chain uses TRBV7-6 and TRBJ1-5; TRBD1 aligns across 8 bases. V shed 5 bases and J 5 bases; nucleotides not matched to a gene: 11. There are 16 residues in the CDR3. Germline-derived CDR1 and CDR2 are SGHVS and FNYEAQ. Written as DNA, the CDR3 is TGTGCCAGCAGCCCGGGGACAGGCGGATCCTATCAGCCCCAGCATTTT. This encodes CASSPGTGGSYQPQHF.

The chain combines TRBV12-3 or TRBV12-4 with TRBJ2-3; 8 bases agree with TRBD2. Trimming removed 6 bases from V and 0 bases from J; junction bases left unmatched: 8. The length of the CDR3 is 16 residues. The CDR3 DNA reads as TGTGCCAGCAGACCGGCGGGGGGTCTTAGCACAGATACGCAGTATTTT. This sequence encodes CASRPAGGLSTDTQYF.

This clonotype was seen a few times. V gene TRBV20-1 combines with J gene TRBJ2-7; 7 positions agree with TRBD2. The germline V gene encodes CDR1 DFQATT and CDR2 SNEGSKA (reference sequence). Trimming took 1 base from V and 2 from J; bases not matched to a gene: 8. The CDR3 is 15 amino acids. The CDR3 nucleotides read TGCAGTGCTAGAGGGGGGGGGAGCGCCGCCTACGAGCAGTACTTC. As protein: CSARGGGSAAYEQYF.

This chain joins TRBV27 and TRBJ1-2; no clear D gene. Germline V gene lookup returns CDR1 MNHEY and CDR2 SMNVEV (reference sequence). The ends were cut back, 3 bases at V and 6 bases at J, with 11 bases in the middle. The length of the CDR3 is 13 residues. CDR3 amino acids: CASSFSWLDGYTF. The CDR3 bases are TGTGCCAGCAGTTTCTCCTGGTTGGATGGCTACACCTTC.

V gene TRBV15 combines with J gene TRBJ1-1; a weak D match, TRBD1 (5 bases). Trimming pared 0 bases from V and 3 bases from J, leaving 8 bases between. Germline CDR1 reads LNHNV; CDR2 reads YYDKDF (reference sequence). The CDR3 length is 14 residues. CDR3 region: CATSREGVYTEAFF. CDR3 sequence (DNA): TGTGCCACCAGCAGAGAGGGGGTTTACACTGAAGCTTTCTTT.

Regarding this clonotype: An end of the junction does not agree with germline; a read error may underlie this. The chain uses TRBV7-8 and TRBJ2-1; no reliable D call. This CDR3 has 17 residues. Germline CDR1 SGHVS, CDR2 FQNEAQ. The CDR3 loop reads CDSSFWGVRSQGNEQFF. As DNA, the CDR3 is TGTGACAGCAGCTTTTGGGGTGTCCGTAGTCAAGGCAATGAGCAGTTCTTC. The variable domain in full, completed from reference TRBV7-8 and TRBJ2-1, reads GAGVSQSPRYKVAKRGQDVALRCDPISGHVSLFWYQQALGQGPEFLTYFQNEAQLDKSGLPSDRFFAERPEGSVSTLKIQRTQQEDSAVYLCDSSFWGVRSQGNEQFFGPGTRLTVL.